Shown below are 10 T cell receptor beta chains from a single sample sequenced in a study of CD8 T cells in ankylosing spondylitis. Using its own MiXCR run on the 5' RACE reads, TCRdb lists one record per CDR3 protein. The sample consists of about 460,000 distinct CDR3 sequences, roughly 5.2% of them appearing once. General study results and limits: Made up of under ten highly homologous variants, a TCR beta motif appeared characteristic of ankylosing spondylitis blood.

Their antigens are not known. The sequenced sample was blood, either unsorted or a sorted T cell fraction (not recorded which). The receptors stem from a male donor with ankylosing spondylitis.

This clonotype was counted ten times or more. One end of the junction fails to match germline, which may point to a read error. The chain has TRBV7-7 and TRBJ2-7, with D possibly being TRBD1 (6 bases). The CDR3 sequence is 14 residues long. Per the germline V gene, CDR1 is SSHAT and CDR2 is FNYEAQ (reference sequence). DNA of the CDR3: TGTGCTAGCAGCCAACAGGGTTTAGAGAGCGAGCAGTACTTC. Its translation is CASSQQGLESEQYF.

This clonotype was found many times. The chain couples TRBV7-9 to TRBJ2-7, with D tentatively TRBD1 or TRBD2 (6 bases each). Germline-derived CDR1 and CDR2 are SEHNR and FQNEAQ (reference sequence). The CDR3 consists of 13 residues. Trimming stripped 3 bases from V and 6 bases from J, with 12 bases between. CDR3 sequence (DNA): TGTGCCAGCAGCTTTATGGGGGGCGGCGAGCAGTACTTC. Translation gives CASSFMGGGEQYF.

The table lists this clonotype with many counts. This chain links TRBV15 with TRBJ1-4; D is undetermined. With 5 bases removed from V and 8 bases from J, the gap between germline ends came to 18 bases. Germline V gives CDR1 LNHNV, CDR2 YYDKDF (reference sequence). The length of the CDR3 is 15 residues. The CDR3 sequence: CATSPYALLSEKLFF. The CDR3 DNA sequence: TGTGCCACCAGCCCTTACGCCTTATTGAGCGAAAAACTGTTTTTT.

This clonotype was found many times. The V call is TRBV20-1, the J call TRBJ1-1; D gene unclear. CDR3 length: 13 residues. Germline-derived CDR1 and CDR2 are DFQATT and SNEGSKA (reference sequence). V dropped 4 bases and J dropped 3 bases, with 12 bases sitting between them. DNA of the CDR3: TGCAGTGCTACGATAAACGAGTACACTGAAGCTTTCTTT. It encodes CSATINEYTEAFF.

This clonotype appeared many times. The rearrangement uses TRBV4-2 and TRBJ2-5; 8 nucleotides align to TRBD1. Trimming took 5 bases from V and 2 from J; bases not matched to a gene: 4. The CDR3 totals 14 residues. Germline V gene data show CDR1 as LGHNA and CDR2 as YNFKEQ. The CDR3 sequence is CASSTTGGQETQYF. DNA for the CDR3: TGTGCCAGCAGCACCACAGGGGGGCAAGAGACCCAGTACTTC.

Many counts were recorded for this clonotype. This chain joins TRBV25-1 and TRBJ2-7; TRBD2 aligns across 11 bases. Trimming took 4 bases from V and 5 from J; bases not matched to a gene: 7. This CDR3 region has 15 residues. CDR1 is MGHDK, CDR2 SYGVNS, per germline. This chain's CDR3 is CASSVTSGSTHEQYF. In DNA form, the CDR3 reads TGTGCCAGCAGTGTTACTAGCGGGAGTACCCACGAGCAGTACTTC.

This clonotype appeared many times. J is TRBJ1-1 and V is TRBV5-1, with TRBD1 matching 10 bases. The germline CDR1 and CDR2 sequences are SGHRS and YFSETQ. The CDR3 has 14 amino acids. V lost 0 bases and J lost 5; bases outside the gene matches: 1. CDR3 protein: CASSLEGQGTEAFF. In nucleotides, the CDR3 is TGCGCCAGCAGCTTGGAGGGACAGGGGACTGAAGCTTTCTTT.

This clonotype was seen many times. The V call is TRBV6-1, the J call TRBJ2-1; the match to TRBD1 covers 12 bases. There are 15 residues in the CDR3. Germline V gives CDR1 MNHNS, CDR2 SASEGT. With 3 bases clipped from V and 6 bases from J, the junction kept 3 bases outside the gene matches. CDR3: CASSDGTGGFNEQFF. DNA of the CDR3: TGTGCCAGCAGTGATGGGACAGGGGGCTTCAATGAGCAGTTCTTC.

This clonotype turned up a few times. V usage is TRBV11-2 and J usage is TRBJ1-5; 9 bases match TRBD1. CDR1 is SGHAT, CDR2 FQNNGV, per germline. V was pared by 1 base and J by 2 bases, with 12 bases of the junction left unmatched. The CDR3 is 19 residues long. CDR3 sequence: CASSLGSVGTGYGNQPQHF. The CDR3, as DNA: TGTGCCAGCAGCTTAGGTTCAGTGGGGACAGGGTACGGCAATCAGCCCCAGCATTTT.

This clonotype has at least ten counts. The chain links TRBV4-2 to TRBJ2-7, with D maybe TRBD2 (7 bases). The CDR3 covers 17 residues. Germline lookup yields CDR1 LGHNA and CDR2 YNFKEQ. Trimming removed 0 bases at V and 2 bases at J, with 17 bases between. The CDR3 spells CASSQEGGRLGTYEQYF. The CDR3 DNA is TGTGCCAGCAGCCAAGAGGGGGGGCGGTTAGGTACCTACGAGCAGTACTTC.